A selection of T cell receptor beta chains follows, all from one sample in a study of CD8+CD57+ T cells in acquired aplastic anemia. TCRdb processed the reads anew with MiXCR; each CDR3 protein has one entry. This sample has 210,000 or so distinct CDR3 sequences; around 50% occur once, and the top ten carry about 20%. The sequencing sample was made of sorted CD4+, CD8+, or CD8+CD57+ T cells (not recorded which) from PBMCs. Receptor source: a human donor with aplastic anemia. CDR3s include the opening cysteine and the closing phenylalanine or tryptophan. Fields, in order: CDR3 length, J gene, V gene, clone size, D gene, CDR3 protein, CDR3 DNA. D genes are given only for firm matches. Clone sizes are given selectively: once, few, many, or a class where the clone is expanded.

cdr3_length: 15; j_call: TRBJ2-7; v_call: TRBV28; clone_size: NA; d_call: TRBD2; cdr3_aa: CASSFARGVYYEQYF; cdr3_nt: TGTGCCAGCAGTTTTGCGCGGGGGGTGTACTACGAGCAGTACTTC
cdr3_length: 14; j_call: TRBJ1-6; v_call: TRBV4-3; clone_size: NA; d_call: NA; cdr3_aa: CASSQEEADSPLHF; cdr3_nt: TGCGCCAGCAGCCAAGAAGAGGCAGATTCACCCCTCCACTTT
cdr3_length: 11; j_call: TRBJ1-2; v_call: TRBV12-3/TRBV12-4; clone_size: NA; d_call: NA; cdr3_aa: CASSLAIGYTF; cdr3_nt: TGTGCCAGCAGTTTAGCGATTGGCTACACCTTC
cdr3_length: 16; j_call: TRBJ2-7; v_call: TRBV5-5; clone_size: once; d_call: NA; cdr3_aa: CASSGPRQVSSYEQYF; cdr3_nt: TGTGCCAGCAGCGGCCCACGACAGGTCTCGTCCTACGAGCAGTACTTC
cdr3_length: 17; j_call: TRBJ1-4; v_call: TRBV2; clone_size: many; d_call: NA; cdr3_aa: CASSVDLVIATNEKLFF; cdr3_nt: TGTGCCAGCAGTGTGGACCTGGTAATAGCAACTAATGAAAAACTGTTTTTT
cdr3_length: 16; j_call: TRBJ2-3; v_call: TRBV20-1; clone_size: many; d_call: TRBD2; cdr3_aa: CSARAGTSKLRDTQYF; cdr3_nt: TGCAGTGCTAGAGCCGGGACTAGCAAGCTTCGAGATACGCAGTATTTT
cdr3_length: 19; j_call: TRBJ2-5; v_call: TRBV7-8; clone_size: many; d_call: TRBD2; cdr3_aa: CASSFTADLAGGVPETQYF; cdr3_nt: TGTGCCAGCAGCTTTACCGCCGATCTAGCGGGGGGGGTCCCAGAGACCCAGTACTTC
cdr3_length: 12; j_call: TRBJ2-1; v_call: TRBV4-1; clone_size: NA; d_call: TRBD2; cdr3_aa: CASSQERGEQFF; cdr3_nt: TGCGCCAGCAGCCAAGAGCGGGGGGAGCAGTTCTTC
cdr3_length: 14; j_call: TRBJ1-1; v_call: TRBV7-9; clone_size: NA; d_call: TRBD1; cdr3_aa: CASAQGQMNTEAFF; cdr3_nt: TGTGCCAGCGCCCAGGGACAGATGAACACTGAAGCTTTCTTT
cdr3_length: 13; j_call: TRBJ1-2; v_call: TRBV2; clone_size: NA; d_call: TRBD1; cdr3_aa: CASTRDSNYGYTF; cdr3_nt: TGTGCCAGCACTCGGGACAGCAACTATGGCTACACCTTC
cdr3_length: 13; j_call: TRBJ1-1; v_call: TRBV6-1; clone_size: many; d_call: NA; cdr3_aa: CASSERSPQRAFF; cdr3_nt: TGTGCCAGCAGTGAAAGAAGTCCTCAACGAGCTTTCTTT
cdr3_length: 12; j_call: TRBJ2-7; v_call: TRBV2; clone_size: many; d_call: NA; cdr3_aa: CASRGPGNEQYF; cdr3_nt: TGTGCCAGCAGGGGACCAGGGAACGAGCAGTACTTC
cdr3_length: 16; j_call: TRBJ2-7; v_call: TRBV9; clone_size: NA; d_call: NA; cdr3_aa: CASSVLGTASSHEQYF; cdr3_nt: TGTGCCAGCAGCGTATTGGGTACGGCTAGCTCCCACGAGCAGTACTTC
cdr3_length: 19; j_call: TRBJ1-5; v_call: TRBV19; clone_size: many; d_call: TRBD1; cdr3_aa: CASTLTSGTGDPSNQPQHF; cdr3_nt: TGTGCCAGTACCCTTACTTCCGGGACAGGGGACCCTAGCAATCAGCCCCAGCATTTT
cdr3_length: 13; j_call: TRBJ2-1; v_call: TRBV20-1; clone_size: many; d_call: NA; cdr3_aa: CSASPSSYNEQFF; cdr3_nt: TGCAGTGCTAGCCCGAGCTCCTACAATGAGCAGTTCTTC
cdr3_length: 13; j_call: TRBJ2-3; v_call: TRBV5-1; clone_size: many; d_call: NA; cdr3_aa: CASSFQGTDTQYF; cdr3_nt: TGCGCCAGCAGCTTCCAGGGCACAGATACGCAGTATTTT
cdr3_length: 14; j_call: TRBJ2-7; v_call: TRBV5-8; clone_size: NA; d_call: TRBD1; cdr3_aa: CASTPRTGGYEQYF; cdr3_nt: TGTGCCAGCACCCCTCGGACAGGGGGCTACGAGCAGTACTTC
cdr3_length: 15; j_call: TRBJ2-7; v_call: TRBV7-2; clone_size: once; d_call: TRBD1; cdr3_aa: CASSTGQGRPTKQYF; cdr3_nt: TGTGCCAGCAGCACCGGACAGGGGCGTCCTACGAAGCAGTACTTC
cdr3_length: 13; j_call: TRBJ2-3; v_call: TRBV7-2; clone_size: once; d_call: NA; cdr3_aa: CASSPSYTDTQYF; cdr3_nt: TGTGCCAGCAGCCCTAGTTACACAGATACGCAGTATTTT
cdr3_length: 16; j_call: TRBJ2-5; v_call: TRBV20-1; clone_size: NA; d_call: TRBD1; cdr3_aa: CSARNPGQGGFGVQYF; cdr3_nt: TGCAGTGCTAGAAACCCGGGACAGGGGGGTTTTGGTGTCCAGTACTTC
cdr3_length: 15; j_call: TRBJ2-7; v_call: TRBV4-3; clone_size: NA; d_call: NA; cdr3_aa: CASSQGRDSSYEQYF; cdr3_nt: TGCGCCAGCAGCCAGGGCCGGGACTCTTCCTACGAGCAGTACTTC
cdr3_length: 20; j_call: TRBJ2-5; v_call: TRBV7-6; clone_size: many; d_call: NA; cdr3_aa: CASSLGVFMSWLADTETQYF; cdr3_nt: TGTGCCAGCAGCTTAGGAGTTTTTATGTCGTGGTTGGCAGATACGGAGACCCAGTACTTC
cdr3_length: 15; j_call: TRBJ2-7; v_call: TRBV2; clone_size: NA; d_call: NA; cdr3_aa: CASSLKASDPYEQYF; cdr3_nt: TGTGCCAGCAGTTTAAAGGCTAGCGACCCCTACGAGCAGTACTTC
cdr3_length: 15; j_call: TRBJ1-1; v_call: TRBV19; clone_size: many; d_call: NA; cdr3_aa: CASSEGPATNTEAFF; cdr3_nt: TGTGCCAGTAGTGAGGGTCCGGCTACGAACACTGAAGCTTTCTTT
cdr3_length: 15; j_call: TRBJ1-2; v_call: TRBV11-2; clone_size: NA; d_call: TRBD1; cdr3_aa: CASSLAMTGLYGYTF; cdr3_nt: TGTGCCAGCAGCTTAGCGATGACAGGGCTCTATGGCTACACCTTC
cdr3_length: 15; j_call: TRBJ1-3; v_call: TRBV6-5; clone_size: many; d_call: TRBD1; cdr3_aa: CASSYQGQAGNTIYF; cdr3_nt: TGTGCCAGCAGTTACCAGGGACAGGCTGGAAACACCATATATTTT